Listed below are T cell receptor beta chains from one sample, sequenced in a study of CD8+ T cells in alopecia areata. Sequencing used immunoSEQ multiplex PCR; TCRdb keeps in-frame clones, though not all of them. The repertoire consists of 93,000 or so clones, with 55% occurring once and the leading ten covering around 8.8%. Sequencing used CD4+ T cells sorted from blood. All receptors come from a human donor in good health. The conserved cysteine and the conserved F or W are not part of the CDR3 here. Each record gives: V gene, J gene, CDR3 protein.

V gene: TRBV11-2; J gene: TRBJ2-3; CDR3 protein: ASSRGLARDTQY
V gene: TRBV29-1; J gene: TRBJ1-3; CDR3 protein: SAGTGPSGNTIY
V gene: TRBV6-5; J gene: TRBJ2-3; CDR3 protein: ASSYSIGGALDTQY
V gene: TRBV30; J gene: TRBJ2-1; CDR3 protein: AWSRTGQGLF
V gene: TRBV7-2; J gene: TRBJ2-5; CDR3 protein: ASSLMGQGETQY
V gene: TRBV25-1; J gene: TRBJ1-2; CDR3 protein: ASSESRGPNYGYT
V gene: TRBV4-2; J gene: TRBJ2-2; CDR3 protein: ASGGTANTGELF
V gene: TRBV27; J gene: TRBJ2-3; CDR3 protein: ASSLRASSHTQY
V gene: TRBV7-8; J gene: TRBJ1-6; CDR3 protein: ASSLSGTGRSLH
V gene: TRBV6-5; J gene: TRBJ2-2; CDR3 protein: ASKRQGSLGELF
V gene: TRBV7-9; J gene: TRBJ2-1; CDR3 protein: ASRQTSAHNEQF
V gene: TRBV23-1; J gene: TRBJ2-5; CDR3 protein: ASSQSEGGTETQY
V gene: TRBV7-2; J gene: TRBJ2-5; CDR3 protein: ASSFAPHGETQY
V gene: TRBV15; J gene: TRBJ1-2; CDR3 protein: ATSRGWTVTNYGYT
V gene: TRBV7-2; J gene: TRBJ1-3; CDR3 protein: ASSRGQGGNTIY
V gene: TRBV4-1; J gene: TRBJ2-2; CDR3 protein: ASSQDRSRDTGELF
V gene: TRBV29-1; J gene: TRBJ2-3; CDR3 protein: GAGLAGGDTQY
V gene: TRBV30; J gene: TRBJ1-4; CDR3 protein: AWTAGNNEKLF
V gene: TRBV2; J gene: TRBJ2-2; CDR3 protein: ASSPQGGGTGELF
V gene: TRBV20-1; J gene: TRBJ2-3; CDR3 protein: SATTDTQY
V gene: TRBV4-3; J gene: TRBJ2-5; CDR3 protein: ASSQPKTDRGQETQY
V gene: TRBV5-1; J gene: TRBJ2-5; CDR3 protein: ASSPGLAGETQY